Listed here are 20 T cell receptor beta chains from one sample, sequenced in a study of blood T cells in healthy people across ages. Combining a sample-barcoded 5' primer with a J-beta primer mix, a second PCR ran for 7 to 11 cycles. TCRdb itself ran the 5' RACE reads through MiXCR, one entry per CDR3 protein. The data contain about 1.4 million distinct CDR3 sequences, approximately 59% of them singletons. Sequencing input: blood. The receptors were gathered from a man younger than 35 in good health.

The chain joins TRBV7-9 to TRBJ1-2; D gene ambiguous. V was cut by 2 bases and J by 8 bases, with 15 bases left in between. The length of the CDR3 is 14 residues. Looked up from germline, CDR1 is SEHNR and CDR2 is FQNEAQ (reference sequence). The CDR3 protein is CASSLHGREPGYTF. CDR3 nucleotide sequence: TGTGCCAGCAGCTTACATGGGAGGGAACCGGGCTACACCTTC. The variable domain in full, completed from reference TRBV7-9 and TRBJ1-2, reads DTGVSQNPRHKITKRGQNVTFRCDPISEHNRLYWYRQTLGQGPEFLTYFQNEAQLEKSRLLSDRFSAERPKGSFSTLEIQRTEQGDSAMYLCASSLHGREPGYTFGSGTRLTVV.

The rearrangement joins TRBV20-1 to TRBJ2-7; D uncertain. The CDR3 length is 12 residues. V gave up 5 bases and J gave up 3 bases, with 11 bases separating them. The germline V gene has CDR1 DFQATT and CDR2 SNEGSKA (reference sequence). The DNA for the CDR3 is TGCAGTGCTTCTCCGTGGGGCTACGAGCAGTACTTC. It specifies CSASPWGYEQYF.

V gene TRBV27 combines with J gene TRBJ2-3, with 9 nucleotides matching TRBD1. CDR3 length: 13 residues. Per the germline V gene, CDR1 is MNHEY and CDR2 is SMNVEV (reference sequence). J gave up 12 bases and V 8 bases, and 12 bases lay outside the gene matches. CDR3 sequence (DNA): TGTGCCAGCGGAATAACGGGACAGGGTAATCAGTATTTT. Its translation is CASGITGQGNQYF.

This clonotype was picked up a small number of times. The chain links TRBV29-1 to TRBJ1-4; no firm D call. Germline CDR1 reads SQVTM; CDR2 reads ANQGSEA. The CDR3 runs 13 residues. V lost 4 bases, J lost 7 bases, and 13 bases lay in between. CDR3 bases: TGCAGCGTTGGTAGGGAATCGAGTGAAAAACTGTTTTTT. Translating it yields CSVGRESSEKLFF. Based on the CDR3 plus reference TRBV29-1 and TRBJ1-4, the full variable domain is SAVISQKPSRDICQRGTSLTIQCQVDSQVTMMFWYRQQPGQSLTLIATANQGSEATYESGFVIDKFPISRPNLTFSTLTVSNMSPEDSSIYLCSVGRESSEKLFFGSGTQLSVL.

The chain is built from TRBV2 and TRBJ2-7; 7 bases map to TRBD1. Germline trimming cut 9 bases from V and 5 bases from J; bases unmatched to any gene: 13. CDR1 SNHLY and CDR2 FYNNEI come from the germline V gene. This CDR3 region has 14 residues. The CDR3 loop reads CARAGRDRVNEQYF. The CDR3 nucleotides read TGTGCCAGGGCCGGCAGGGACAGAGTGAACGAGCAGTACTTC.

The gene calls are TRBV6-2 or TRBV6-3 and TRBJ2-5, with 10 bases fitting TRBD2. Trimming removed 6 bases from V and 3 bases from J; junction bases left unmatched: 19. Germline CDR1 is MNHEY and CDR2 is SVGEGT. The length of the CDR3 is 19 residues. The CDR3 nucleotides read TGTGCCAGCAGAGACGCGTTTGCGCTAGCGGGGGCGAGGAAAGAGACCCAGTACTTC. It yields the protein CASRDAFALAGARKETQYF.

The chain carries TRBV4-3 and TRBJ1-2; 7 bases are shared with TRBD1. The CDR3 runs to 18 residues. Trimming cost V 3 bases and J 0 bases; bases outside gene matches: 13. From germline, CDR1 is LGHNA and CDR2 YSLEER. The CDR3 loop reads CASSHERIQGGPNYGYTF. The CDR3 DNA follows: TGCGCCAGCAGCCATGAACGTATTCAGGGGGGGCCTAACTATGGCTACACCTTC.

This clonotype was detected a few times. The chain is built from TRBV7-2 and TRBJ1-6; D not certain. The CDR3 spans 14 residues. The V gene lost 2 bases and the J gene lost 7 bases, with 9 bases spanning the gap. Germline loops: CDR1 SGHTA, CDR2 FQGNSA. The CDR3 loop reads CASSLTPKNSPLHF. DNA of the CDR3: TGTGCCAGCAGCTTAACACCGAAGAATTCACCCCTCCACTTT.

This clonotype has just one count. The V and J genes are TRBV4-1 and TRBJ2-7; 8 nucleotides align to TRBD2. The junction had 4 bases not matched to a gene; V was cut back by 1 base and J by 2 bases. The CDR3 has 15 residues. Germline-derived CDR1 and CDR2 are MGHRA and YSYEKL. This CDR3 is CASSQASAGAYEQYF. The CDR3 nucleotides read TGCGCCAGCAGCCAAGCGTCAGCGGGGGCCTACGAGCAGTACTTC.

This clonotype came up once. The chain joins TRBV7-8 to TRBJ2-1; tentative D call: TRBD2 (6 bases). Germline CDR1 is SGHVS and CDR2 is FQNEAQ. This CDR3 spans 18 amino acids. Deletions cut 0 bases from V and 6 bases from J, with 21 bases between. The CDR3 DNA reads as TGTGCCAGCAGCTTAGCGCGGTGGGCGGGGCGAGGGCCCAATGAGCAGTTCTTC. Translating it yields CASSLARWAGRGPNEQFF.

The chain is built from TRBV29-1 and TRBJ1-1, with D unclear. The ends were cut back, 6 bases at V and 1 base at J, with 15 bases in the middle. The CDR3 has 14 residues. In germline, CDR1 is SQVTM, CDR2 ANQGSEA. The CDR3 spells CSVGQPIQNTEAFF. DNA for the CDR3: TGCAGCGTAGGCCAGCCTATTCAGAACACTGAAGCTTTCTTT.

The rearrangement links TRBV6-2 or TRBV6-3 to TRBJ1-1; D not resolved. From germline, CDR1 is MNHEY and CDR2 SVGEGT. The V gene lost 2 bases and the J gene lost 5 bases, with 6 bases spanning the gap. CDR3 length equals 12 residues. The CDR3 loop is CASSYVGTEAFF. The CDR3 nucleotides are TGTGCCAGCAGTTACGTGGGGACTGAAGCTTTCTTT.

This clonotype was picked up many times. Relative to the germline gene, one junction end is altered; a read error may explain this. The chain links TRBV4-1 to TRBJ1-1, with 7 nucleotides matching TRBD1. The CDR3 sequence is 11 residues long. The germline CDR1 and CDR2 sequences are MGHRA and YSYEKL. CDR3: CASSQGVEAFF. CDR3 coding DNA: TGTGCCAGCAGTCAGGGGGTTGAAGCTTTCTTT.

The CDR3 is CASTISGEIPSGTQYF. The CDR3 DNA is TGTGCCAGCACCATCTCCGGGGAGATACCCTCAGGGACCCAGTACTTC. The genes are TRBV7-9 and TRBJ2-7; tentative D call: TRBD2 (5 bases). The J call may not be correct, given that the DNA end is closer to TRBJ2-5. CDR1 and CDR2 (germline): SEHNR, FQNEAQ (reference sequence). The CDR3 is 16 amino acids.

The table lists this clonotype with a count of one. This chain uses TRBV6-2 or TRBV6-3 with TRBJ2-7, with D possibly being TRBD1 (5 bases). This CDR3 spans 14 amino acids. The V gene lost 8 bases and the J gene lost 4 bases, with 18 bases spanning the gap. Germline loops: CDR1 MNHEY, CDR2 SVGEGT. Written as DNA, the CDR3 is TGTGCCAGCTGCCAACAGGCTACCCTTTACGAGCAGTACTTC. It specifies CASCQQATLYEQYF.

This clonotype occurred once. The chain joins TRBV28 to TRBJ2-7; 7 positions agree with TRBD1. Germline V CDR1 and CDR2: MDHEN, SYDVKM. The CDR3 sequence is 16 residues long. Trimming removed 4 bases from V and 2 bases from J; junction bases left unmatched: 11. The CDR3 region is CASSSQQGLLTYEQYF. In nucleotides, the CDR3 is TGTGCCAGCAGTTCCCAACAGGGGCTACTTACCTACGAGCAGTACTTC.

The sample holds one count of this clonotype. The chain couples TRBV4-1 to TRBJ2-7; no clear D gene. The ends were cut back, 0 bases at V and 7 bases at J, with 13 bases in the middle. The CDR3 is 14 residues long. Germline CDR1 MGHRA, CDR2 YSYEKL. The CDR3 is CASSQETSSWEQYF. The CDR3 DNA reads TGCGCCAGCAGCCAAGAGACGTCCAGCTGGGAGCAGTACTTC.

The genes are TRBV15 and TRBJ2-5; D possibly corresponds to TRBD2 (6 bases). V lost 1 base and J lost 5, with 8 bases in between. The germline CDR1 and CDR2 sequences are LNHNV and YYDKDF (reference sequence). CDR3 length: 13 amino acids. CDR3 sequence reads: CATSRGRVETQYF. The CDR3 region has the DNA TGTGCCACCAGCAGAGGGAGGGTCGAGACCCAGTACTTC.

On this clonotype itself: One junction end does not reproduce the germline sequence, and a read error may be involved. The gene calls are TRBV18 and TRBJ2-5, with D tentatively TRBD1 or TRBD2 (5 bases each). Germline CDR1 KGHSH, CDR2 LQKENI. This CDR3 region has 16 residues. The CDR3 sequence is CASSRLTTYSRETQYF. CDR3 nucleotide sequence: TGTGCCAGCTCACGGTTGACCACTTATTCCAGGGAGACTCAGTACTTC. The entire variable domain, with the rest obtained from reference TRBV18 and TRBJ2-5, is as follows: NAGVMQNPRHLVRRRGQEARLRCSPMKGHSHVYWYRQLPEEGLKFMVYLQKENIIDESGMPKERFSAEFPKEGPSILRIQQVVRGDSAAYFCASSRLTTYSRETQYFGPGTRLLVL.

J is TRBJ1-4 and V is TRBV4-1, with a weak D call TRBD1 (5 bases). The CDR3 extends over 17 amino acids. V was trimmed by 0 bases and J by 7 bases, leaving 18 bases between them. The germline CDR1 and CDR2 sequences are MGHRA and YSYEKL. The CDR3 bases are TGCGCCAGCAGCCAAGAAATCACCACCGTGGGGGGTGAAAAACTGTTTTTT. This sequence encodes CASSQEITTVGGEKLFF.